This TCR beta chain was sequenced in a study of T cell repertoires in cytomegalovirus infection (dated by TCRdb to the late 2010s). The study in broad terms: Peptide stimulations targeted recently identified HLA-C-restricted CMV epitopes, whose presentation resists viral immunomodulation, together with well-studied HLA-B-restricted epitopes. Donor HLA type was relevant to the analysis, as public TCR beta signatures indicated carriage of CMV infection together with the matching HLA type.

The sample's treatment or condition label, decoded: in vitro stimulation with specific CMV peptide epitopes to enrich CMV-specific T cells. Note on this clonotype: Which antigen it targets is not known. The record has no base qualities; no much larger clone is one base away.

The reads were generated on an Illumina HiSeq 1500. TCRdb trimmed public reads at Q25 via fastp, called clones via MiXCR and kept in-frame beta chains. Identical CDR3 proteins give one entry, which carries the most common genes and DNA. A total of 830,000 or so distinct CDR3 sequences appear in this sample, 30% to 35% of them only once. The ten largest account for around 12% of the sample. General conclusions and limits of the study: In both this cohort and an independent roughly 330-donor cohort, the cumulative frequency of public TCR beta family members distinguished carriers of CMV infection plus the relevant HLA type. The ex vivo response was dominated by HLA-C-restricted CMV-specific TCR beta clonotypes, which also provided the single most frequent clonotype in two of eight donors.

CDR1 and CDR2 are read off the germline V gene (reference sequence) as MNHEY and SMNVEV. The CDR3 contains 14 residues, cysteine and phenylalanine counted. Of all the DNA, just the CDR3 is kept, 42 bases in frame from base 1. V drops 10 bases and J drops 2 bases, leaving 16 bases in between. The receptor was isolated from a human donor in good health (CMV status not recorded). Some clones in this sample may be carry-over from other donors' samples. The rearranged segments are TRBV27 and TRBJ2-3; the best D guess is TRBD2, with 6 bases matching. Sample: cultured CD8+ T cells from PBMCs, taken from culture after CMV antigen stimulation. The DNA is TGTGCCAACAGCTGGGGGGTCTCCACAGATACGCAGTATTTT. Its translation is CANSWGVSTDTQYF.